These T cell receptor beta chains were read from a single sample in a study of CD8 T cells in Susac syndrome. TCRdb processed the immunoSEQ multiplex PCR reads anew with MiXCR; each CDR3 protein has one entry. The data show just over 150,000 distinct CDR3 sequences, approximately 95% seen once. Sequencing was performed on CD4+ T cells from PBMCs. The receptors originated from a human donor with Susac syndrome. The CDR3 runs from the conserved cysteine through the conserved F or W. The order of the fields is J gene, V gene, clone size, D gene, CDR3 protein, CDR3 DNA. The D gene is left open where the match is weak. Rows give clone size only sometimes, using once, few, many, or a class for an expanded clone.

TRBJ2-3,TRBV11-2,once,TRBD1,CASSQGRGNTDTQYF,TGTGCCAGCAGCCAAGGCAGGGGGAATACAGATACGCAGTATTTT
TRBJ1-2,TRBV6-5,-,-,CASSYAQQRSGYTF,TGTGCCAGCAGTTACGCCCAACAGAGGTCGGGCTACACCTTC
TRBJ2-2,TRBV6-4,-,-,CASSPRGNTGELFF,TGTGCCAGCAGCCCCCGGGGGAACACCGGGGAGCTGTTTTTT
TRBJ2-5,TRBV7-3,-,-,CASSLTRTETQYF,TGTGCCAGCAGCCTAACTAGAACAGAGACCCAGTACTTC
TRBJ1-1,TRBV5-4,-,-,CASSLASAVQGYTEAFF,TGTGCCAGCAGCTTGGCCTCGGCAGTCCAGGGTTACACTGAAGCTTTCTTT
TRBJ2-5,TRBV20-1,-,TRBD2,CSARTNTGLAGRETQYF,TGCAGTGCTAGAACAAACACGGGACTAGCGGGGAGAGAGACCCAGTACTTC
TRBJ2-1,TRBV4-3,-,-,CASSQDHPGSSYNEQFF,TGCGCCAGCAGCCAAGATCATCCAGGATCCTCCTACAATGAGCAGTTCTTC
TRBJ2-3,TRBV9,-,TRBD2,CASSPLAGGPGDTQYF,TGTGCCAGCAGCCCGTTAGCGGGGGGGCCCGGAGATACGCAGTATTTT
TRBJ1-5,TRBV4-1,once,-,CASSQTLGEPQHF,TGCGCCAGCAGCCAAACCCTTGGGGAGCCCCAGCATTTT
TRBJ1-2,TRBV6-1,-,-,CASSQSLGATTGYTF,TGTGCCAGCAGTCAATCCTTAGGCGCTACCACCGGCTACACCTTC
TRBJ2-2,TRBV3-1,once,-,CASSQTRGGELFF,TGTGCCAGCAGCCAAACAAGGGGAGGGGAGCTGTTTTTT
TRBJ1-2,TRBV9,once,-,CASSDLFSPYGYTF,TGTGCCAGCAGCGACCTCTTTTCCCCGTATGGCTACACCTTC
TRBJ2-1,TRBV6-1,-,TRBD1,CASSAQGDYNEQFF,TGTGCCAGCAGTGCACAGGGGGACTACAATGAGCAGTTCTTC
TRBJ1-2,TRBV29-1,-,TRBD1,CSVEPRGYGYTF,TGCAGCGTTGAGCCCAGGGGGTATGGCTACACCTTC
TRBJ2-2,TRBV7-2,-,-,CASSLAVTGELFF,TGTGCCAGCAGCTTAGCGGTTACGGGGGAGCTGTTTTTT
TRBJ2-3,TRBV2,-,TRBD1,CASEQGGTDTQYF,TGTGCCAGCGAACAGGGGGGCACAGATACGCAGTATTTT
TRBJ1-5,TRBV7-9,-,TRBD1,CASSFGWDRGNQPQHF,TGTGCCAGCAGCTTCGGTTGGGACAGGGGCAATCAGCCCCAGCATTTT
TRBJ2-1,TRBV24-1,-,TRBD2,CATSGHGGGQQFF,TGTGCCACCAGTGGCCATGGGGGGGGTCAGCAGTTCTTC
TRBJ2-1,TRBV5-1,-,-,CASRDTSYNEQFF,TGCGCCAGCAGAGACACGTCCTACAATGAGCAGTTCTTC
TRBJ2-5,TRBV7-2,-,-,CASSLAGKETQYF,TGTGCCAGCAGCTTAGCGGGGAAAGAGACCCAGTACTTC
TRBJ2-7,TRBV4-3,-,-,CASSQTTPPGEQYF,TGCGCCAGCAGCCAAACCACCCCACCGGGCGAGCAGTACTTC
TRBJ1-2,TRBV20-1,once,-,CSARDPQRNYGYTF,TGCAGTGCTAGAGACCCCCAAAGGAACTATGGCTACACCTTC
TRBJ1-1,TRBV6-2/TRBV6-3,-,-,CASSYLDRVLNTEAFF,TGTGCCAGCAGTTACCTGGACCGGGTCCTGAACACTGAAGCTTTCTTT
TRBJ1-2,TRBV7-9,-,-,CASSLVGDYGYTF,TGTGCCAGCAGCTTAGTAGGGGACTATGGCTACACCTTC
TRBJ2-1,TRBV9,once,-,CASSVMGASYNEQFF,TGTGCCAGCAGCGTGATGGGGGCCTCCTACAATGAGCAGTTCTTC
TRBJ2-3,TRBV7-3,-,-,CASSLWQGRDTQYF,TGTGCCAGCAGCTTATGGCAGGGGAGAGATACGCAGTATTTT
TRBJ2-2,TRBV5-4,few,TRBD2,CASSFSGGPNTGELFF,TGTGCCAGCAGCTTTAGCGGGGGGCCGAACACCGGGGAGCTGTTTTTT
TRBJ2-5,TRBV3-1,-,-,CASSPGPSETQYF,TGTGCCAGCAGTCCCGGGCCGTCGGAAACCCAGTACTTC
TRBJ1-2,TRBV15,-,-,CATTKGLNYGYTF,TGTGCCACCACCAAGGGACTGAACTATGGCTACACCTTC
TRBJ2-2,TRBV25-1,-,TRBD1,CASRGTANTGELFF,TGTGCCAGCAGGGGGACAGCGAACACCGGGGAGCTGTTTTTT
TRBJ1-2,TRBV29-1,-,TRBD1,CSVVPGTGGGGYTF,TGCAGCGTTGTTCCCGGGACAGGGGGCGGTGGCTACACCTTC
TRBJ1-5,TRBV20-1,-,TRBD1,CSARTGNNQPQHF,TGCAGTGCCCGGACAGGTAACAATCAGCCCCAGCATTTT
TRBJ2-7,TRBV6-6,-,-,CASSSIFYEQYF,TGTGCCAGCAGCTCTATCTTCTACGAGCAGTACTTC
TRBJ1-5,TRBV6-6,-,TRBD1,CASSYTGGNQPQHF,TGTGCCAGCAGTTACACAGGGGGCAATCAGCCCCAGCATTTT
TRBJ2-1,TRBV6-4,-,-,CASSMGSTNLNEQFF,TGTGCCAGCAGCATGGGGAGTACTAACCTCAATGAGCAGTTCTTC
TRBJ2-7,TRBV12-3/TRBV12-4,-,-,CASSSSVVGRTYEQYF,TGTGCCAGCAGTTCCTCCGTGGTGGGGCGCACCTACGAGCAGTACTTC
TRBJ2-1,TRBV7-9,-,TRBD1,CASSTGVLGGEEQFF,TGTGCCAGCAGCACAGGGGTTTTAGGGGGTGAAGAGCAGTTCTTC
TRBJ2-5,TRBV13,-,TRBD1,CASSLDRVGTQYF,TGTGCCAGCAGTCTTGACAGGGTCGGGACCCAGTACTTC
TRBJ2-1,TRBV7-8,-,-,CASSPDSPPYNEQFF,TGTGCCAGCAGCCCCGACTCCCCACCGTACAATGAGCAGTTCTTC
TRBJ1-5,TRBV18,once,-,CASSPQRQGQPQHF,TGTGCCAGCTCACCGCAGCGCCAGGGACAGCCCCAGCATTTT
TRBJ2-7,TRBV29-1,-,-,CSVESGWVGSYEQYF,TGCAGCGTTGAATCAGGGTGGGTGGGATCCTACGAGCAGTACTTC
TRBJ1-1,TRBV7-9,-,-,CASSPRPGGSGEAFF,TGTGCCAGCAGCCCCCGCCCTGGGGGCAGTGGAGAAGCTTTCTTT
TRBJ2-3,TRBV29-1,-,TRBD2,CSVGGLAGGTDTQYF,TGCAGCGTCGGGGGGCTAGCGGGGGGCACAGATACGCAGTATTTT
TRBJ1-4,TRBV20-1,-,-,CSARVGNEKLFF,TGCAGTGCTAGAGTGGGCAATGAAAAACTGTTTTTT
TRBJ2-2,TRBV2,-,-,CASSNVGRTGELFF,TGTGCCAGCTCCAATGTTGGACGAACCGGGGAGCTGTTTTTT
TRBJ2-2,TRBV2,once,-,CASSEALRGFGELFF,TGTGCCAGCAGTGAAGCGCTTCGGGGGTTCGGGGAGCTGTTTTTT